The T cell receptor (beta chain) described here comes from a study of post-analysis software for immune sequencing data. Study-level background: The cohort encompassed relapsing-remitting, secondary progressive and progressive-relapsing multiple sclerosis disease courses. Study-level points and caveats: Comparison of patients with controls showed five TRBV segments more frequent in patients, TRBV5-6, TRBV5-1 and TRBV20-1 among them. Controls had significantly higher normalized Chao1 diversity than multiple sclerosis patients.

cDNA libraries of TCR beta carried unique molecular identifiers. Using its own MiXCR run on the PCR reads, TCRdb lists one record per CDR3 protein. The sample has hundreds of thousands of distinct CDR3 sequences, about 32% seen once. A word on this clonotype: Its antigen is undetermined.

The CDR3 has 16 amino acids. Germline lookup yields CDR1 DFQATT and CDR2 SNEGSKA (reference sequence). After removal of 5 bases from V and 0 bases from J, the junction contained 6 bases not matched to a gene. The sample consisted of blood. The chain recombines TRBV20-1 with TRBJ2-3; 12 bases fit TRBD2. The clonotype comes from a girl aged 5-17 years with multiple sclerosis. CDR3 DNA: TGCAGTGCTTTTCGGACTAGCGGGACTAGCACAGATACGCAGTATTTT. It translates to CSAFRTSGTSTDTQYF.